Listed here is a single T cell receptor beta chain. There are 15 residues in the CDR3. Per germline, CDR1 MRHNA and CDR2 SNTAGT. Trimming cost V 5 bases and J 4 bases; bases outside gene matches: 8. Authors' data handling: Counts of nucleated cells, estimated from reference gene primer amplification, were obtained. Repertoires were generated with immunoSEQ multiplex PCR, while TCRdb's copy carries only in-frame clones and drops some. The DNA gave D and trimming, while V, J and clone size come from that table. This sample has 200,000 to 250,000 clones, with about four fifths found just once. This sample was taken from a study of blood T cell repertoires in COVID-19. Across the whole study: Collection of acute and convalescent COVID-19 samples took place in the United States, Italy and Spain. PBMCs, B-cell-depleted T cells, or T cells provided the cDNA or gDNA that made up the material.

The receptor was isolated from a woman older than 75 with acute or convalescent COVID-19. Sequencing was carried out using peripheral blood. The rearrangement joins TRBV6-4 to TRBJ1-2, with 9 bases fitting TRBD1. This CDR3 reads CASSPDRGSFYGYTF. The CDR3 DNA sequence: TGTGCCAGCAGTCCGGACAGGGGCTCCTTCTATGGCTACACCTTC.